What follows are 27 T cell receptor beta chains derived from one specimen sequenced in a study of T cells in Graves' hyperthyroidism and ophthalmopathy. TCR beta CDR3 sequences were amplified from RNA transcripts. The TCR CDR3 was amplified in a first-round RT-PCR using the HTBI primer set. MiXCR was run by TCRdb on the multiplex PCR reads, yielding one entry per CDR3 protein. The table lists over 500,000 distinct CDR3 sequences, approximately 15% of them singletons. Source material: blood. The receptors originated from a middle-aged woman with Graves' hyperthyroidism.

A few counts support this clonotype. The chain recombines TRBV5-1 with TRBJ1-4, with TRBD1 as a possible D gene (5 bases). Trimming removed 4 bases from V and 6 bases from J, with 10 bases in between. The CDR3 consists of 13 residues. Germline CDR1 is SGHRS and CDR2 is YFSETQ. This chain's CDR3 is CASSRDGDEKLFF. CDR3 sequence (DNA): TGCGCCAGCAGCCGGGACGGGGATGAAAAACTGTTTTTT.

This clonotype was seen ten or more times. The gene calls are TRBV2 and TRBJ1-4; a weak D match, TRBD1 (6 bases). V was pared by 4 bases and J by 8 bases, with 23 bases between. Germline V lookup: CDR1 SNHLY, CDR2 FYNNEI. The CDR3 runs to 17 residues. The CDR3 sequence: CASSAGNFGQREEKLFF. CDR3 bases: TGTGCCAGCAGTGCAGGAAACTTCGGACAGCGGGAGGAAAAACTGTTTTTT.

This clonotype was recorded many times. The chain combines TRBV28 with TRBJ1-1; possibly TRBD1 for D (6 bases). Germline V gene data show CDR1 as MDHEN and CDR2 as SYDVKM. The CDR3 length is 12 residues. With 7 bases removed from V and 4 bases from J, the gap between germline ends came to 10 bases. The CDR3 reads CASTRGATEAFF. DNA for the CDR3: TGTGCCAGCACTCGGGGGGCCACTGAAGCTTTCTTT. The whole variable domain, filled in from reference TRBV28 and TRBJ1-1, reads DVKVTQSSRYLVKRTGEKVFLECVQDMDHENMFWYRQDPGLGLRLIYFSYDVKMKEKGDIPEGYSVSREKKERFSLILESASTNQTSMYLCASTRGATEAFFGQGTRLTVV.

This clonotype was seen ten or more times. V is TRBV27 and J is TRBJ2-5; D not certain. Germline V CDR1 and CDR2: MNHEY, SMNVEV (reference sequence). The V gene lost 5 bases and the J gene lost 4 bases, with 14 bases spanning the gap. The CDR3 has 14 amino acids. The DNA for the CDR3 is TGTGCCAGCAGTCTTTTACCCAATATAGAGACCCAGTACTTC. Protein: CASSLLPNIETQYF.

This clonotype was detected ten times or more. CDR3 sequence reads: CASRRNTEAFF. The CDR3 DNA is TGTGCCAGCAGGAGGAACACTGAAGCTTTCTTT. This chain joins TRBV2 and TRBJ1-1; D is unresolved. Trimming removed 6 bases at V and 1 base at J, with 3 bases between. The CDR3 is made up of 11 amino acids. CDR1 and CDR2 from the germline V gene are SNHLY and FYNNEI.

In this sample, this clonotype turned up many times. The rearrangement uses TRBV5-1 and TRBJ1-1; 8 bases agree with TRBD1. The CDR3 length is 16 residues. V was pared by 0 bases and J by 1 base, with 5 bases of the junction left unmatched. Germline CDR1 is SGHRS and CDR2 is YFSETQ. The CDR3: CASSLVQGAWNTEAFF. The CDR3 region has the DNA TGCGCCAGCAGCTTGGTCCAGGGGGCTTGGAACACTGAAGCTTTCTTT.

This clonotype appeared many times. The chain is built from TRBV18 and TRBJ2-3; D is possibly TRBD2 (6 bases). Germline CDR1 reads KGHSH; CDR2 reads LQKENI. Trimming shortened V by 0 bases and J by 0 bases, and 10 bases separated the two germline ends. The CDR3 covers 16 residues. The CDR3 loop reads CASSPPTGVSTDTQYF. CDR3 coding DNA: TGTGCCAGCTCACCACCGACGGGGGTCAGCACAGATACGCAGTATTTT.

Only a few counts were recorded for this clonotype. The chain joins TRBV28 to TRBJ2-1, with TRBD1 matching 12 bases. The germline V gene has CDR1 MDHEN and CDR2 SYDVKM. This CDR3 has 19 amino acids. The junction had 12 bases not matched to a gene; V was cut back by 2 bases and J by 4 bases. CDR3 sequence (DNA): TGTGCCAGCAGTTTAACCGGGACAGGGGGCACCCGGTCGTACAATGAGCAGTTCTTC. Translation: CASSLTGTGGTRSYNEQFF.

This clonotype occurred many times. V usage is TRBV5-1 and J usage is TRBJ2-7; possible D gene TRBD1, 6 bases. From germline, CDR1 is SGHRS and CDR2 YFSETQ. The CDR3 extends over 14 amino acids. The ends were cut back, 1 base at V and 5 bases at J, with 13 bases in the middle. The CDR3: CASSLSTGINEQYF. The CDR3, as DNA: TGCGCCAGCAGCTTGTCTACAGGGATCAACGAGCAGTACTTC.

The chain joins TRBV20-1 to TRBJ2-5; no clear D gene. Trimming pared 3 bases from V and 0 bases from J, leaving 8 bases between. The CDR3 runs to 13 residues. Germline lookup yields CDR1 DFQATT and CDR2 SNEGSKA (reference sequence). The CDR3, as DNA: TGCAGTGCTAGGGGCGGACACCAAGAGACCCAGTACTTC. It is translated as CSARGGHQETQYF.

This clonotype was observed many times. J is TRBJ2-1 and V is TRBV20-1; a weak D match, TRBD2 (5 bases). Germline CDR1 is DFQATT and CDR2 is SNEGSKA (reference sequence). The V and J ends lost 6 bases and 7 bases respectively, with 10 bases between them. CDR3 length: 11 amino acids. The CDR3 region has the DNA TGCAGTGCGGATAGCGTAAATGAGCAGTTCTTC. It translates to CSADSVNEQFF.

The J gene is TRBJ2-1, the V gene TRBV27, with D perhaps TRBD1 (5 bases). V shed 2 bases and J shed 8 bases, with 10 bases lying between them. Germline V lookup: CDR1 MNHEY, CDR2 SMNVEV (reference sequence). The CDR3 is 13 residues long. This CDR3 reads CASSLQGFHEQFF. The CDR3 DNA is TGTGCCAGCAGTTTACAGGGTTTTCATGAGCAGTTCTTC.

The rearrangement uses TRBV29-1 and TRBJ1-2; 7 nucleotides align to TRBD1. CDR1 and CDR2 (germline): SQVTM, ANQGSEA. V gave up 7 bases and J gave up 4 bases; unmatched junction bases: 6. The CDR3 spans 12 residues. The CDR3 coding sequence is TGCAGCGGGGCAGGGGGGACCTATGGCTACACCTTC. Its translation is CSGAGGTYGYTF.

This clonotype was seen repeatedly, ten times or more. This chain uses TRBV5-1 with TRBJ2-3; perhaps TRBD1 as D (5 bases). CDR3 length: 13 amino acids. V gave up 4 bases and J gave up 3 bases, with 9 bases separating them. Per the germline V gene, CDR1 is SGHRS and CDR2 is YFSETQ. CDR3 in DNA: TGCGCCAGCAGCGAAGGGGCAACAGATACGCAGTATTTT. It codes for CASSEGATDTQYF.

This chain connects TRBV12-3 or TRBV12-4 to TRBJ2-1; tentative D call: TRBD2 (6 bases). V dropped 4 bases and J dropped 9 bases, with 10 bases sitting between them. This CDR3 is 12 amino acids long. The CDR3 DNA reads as TGTGCCAGCAGTTCGACTAGTCTTGAGCAGTTCTTC. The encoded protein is CASSSTSLEQFF.

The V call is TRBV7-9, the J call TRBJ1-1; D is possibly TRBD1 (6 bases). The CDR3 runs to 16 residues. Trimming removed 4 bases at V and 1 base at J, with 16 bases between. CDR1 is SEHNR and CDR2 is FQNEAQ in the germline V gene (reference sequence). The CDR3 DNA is TGTGCCAGCAGCTCAGGGGTGGGCAGACCGAACACTGAAGCTTTCTTT. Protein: CASSSGVGRPNTEAFF.

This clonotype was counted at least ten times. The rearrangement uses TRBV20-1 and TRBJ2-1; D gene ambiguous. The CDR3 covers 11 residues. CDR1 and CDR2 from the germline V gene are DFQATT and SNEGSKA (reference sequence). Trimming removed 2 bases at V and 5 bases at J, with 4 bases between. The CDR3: CSARTNNEQFF. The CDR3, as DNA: TGCAGTGCTAGAACCAACAATGAGCAGTTCTTC.

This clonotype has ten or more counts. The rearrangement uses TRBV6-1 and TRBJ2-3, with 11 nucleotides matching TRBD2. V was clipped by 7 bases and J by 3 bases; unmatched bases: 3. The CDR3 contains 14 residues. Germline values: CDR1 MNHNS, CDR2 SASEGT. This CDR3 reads CASKIAGGTDTQYF. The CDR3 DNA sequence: TGTGCCAGCAAAATAGCGGGAGGGACAGATACGCAGTATTTT.

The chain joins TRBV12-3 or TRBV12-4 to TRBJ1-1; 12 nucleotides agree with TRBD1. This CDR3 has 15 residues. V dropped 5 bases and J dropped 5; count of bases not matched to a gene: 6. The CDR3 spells CASSPPGQGATEAFF. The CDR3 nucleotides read TGTGCCAGCAGTCCGCCGGGACAGGGGGCGACTGAAGCTTTCTTT.

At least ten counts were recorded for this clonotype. Here the CDR3 reads CASSLSKRLAGRVSTDTQYF. CDR3 bases: TGTGCCAGCAGTTTATCGAAGCGGCTAGCGGGAAGGGTGAGCACAGATACGCAGTATTTT. The rearrangement uses TRBV27 and TRBJ2-3; 9 bases match TRBD2. Unmatched junction bases numbered 13, after V lost 0 bases and J lost 0 bases. Germline V CDR1 and CDR2: MNHEY, SMNVEV (reference sequence). This CDR3 has 20 residues.

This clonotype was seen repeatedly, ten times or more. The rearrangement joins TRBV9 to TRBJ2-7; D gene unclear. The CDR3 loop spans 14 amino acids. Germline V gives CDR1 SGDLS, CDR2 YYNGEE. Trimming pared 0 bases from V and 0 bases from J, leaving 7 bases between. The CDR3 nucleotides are TGTGCCAGCAGCGTAGGTGTTAACTCCTACGAGCAGTACTTC. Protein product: CASSVGVNSYEQYF.

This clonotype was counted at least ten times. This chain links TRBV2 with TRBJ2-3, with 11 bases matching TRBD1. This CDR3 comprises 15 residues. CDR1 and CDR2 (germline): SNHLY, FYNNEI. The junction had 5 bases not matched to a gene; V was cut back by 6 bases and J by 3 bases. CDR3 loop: CASREDRGPTDTQYF. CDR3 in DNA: TGTGCCAGCAGAGAGGACAGGGGGCCGACAGATACGCAGTATTTT.

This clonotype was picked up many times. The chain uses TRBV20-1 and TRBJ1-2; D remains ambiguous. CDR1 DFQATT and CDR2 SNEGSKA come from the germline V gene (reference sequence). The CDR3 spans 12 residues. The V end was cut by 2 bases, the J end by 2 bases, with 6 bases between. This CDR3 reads CSARNGNYGYTF. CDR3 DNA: TGCAGTGCTAGAAATGGCAACTATGGCTACACCTTC.

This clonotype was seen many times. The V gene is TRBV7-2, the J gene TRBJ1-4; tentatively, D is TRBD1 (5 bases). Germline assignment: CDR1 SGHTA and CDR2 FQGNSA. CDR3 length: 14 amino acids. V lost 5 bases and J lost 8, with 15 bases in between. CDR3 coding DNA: TGTGCCAGCAGCCCGGGACGGCTGACCGAAAAACTGTTTTTT. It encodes CASSPGRLTEKLFF. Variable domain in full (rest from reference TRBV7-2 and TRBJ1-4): GAGVSQSPSNKVTEKGKDVELRCDPISGHTALYWYRQSLGQGLEFLIYFQGNSAPDKSGLPSDRFSAERTGGSVSTLTIQRTQQEDSAVYLCASSPGRLTEKLFFGSGTQLSVL.

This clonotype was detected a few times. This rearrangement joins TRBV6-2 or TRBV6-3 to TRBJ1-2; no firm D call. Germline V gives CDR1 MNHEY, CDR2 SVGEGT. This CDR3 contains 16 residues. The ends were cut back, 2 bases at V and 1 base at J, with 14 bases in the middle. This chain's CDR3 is CASSYATKTNNYGYTF. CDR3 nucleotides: TGTGCCAGCAGTTACGCGACAAAGACCAATAACTATGGCTACACCTTC.

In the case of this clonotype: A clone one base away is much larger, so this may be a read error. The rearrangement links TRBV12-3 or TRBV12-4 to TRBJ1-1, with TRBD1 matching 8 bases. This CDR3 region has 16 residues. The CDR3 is CASSRETGAMNTEALF. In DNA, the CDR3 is TGTGCCAGCAGCCGTGAGACAGGGGCCATGAACACTGAAGCTCTCTTT.

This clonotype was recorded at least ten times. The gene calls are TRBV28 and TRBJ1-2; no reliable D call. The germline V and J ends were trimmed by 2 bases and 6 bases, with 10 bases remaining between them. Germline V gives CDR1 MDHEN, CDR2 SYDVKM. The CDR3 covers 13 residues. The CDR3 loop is CASSLQVGDGYTF. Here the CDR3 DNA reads TGTGCCAGCAGTTTACAGGTCGGTGATGGCTACACCTTC.